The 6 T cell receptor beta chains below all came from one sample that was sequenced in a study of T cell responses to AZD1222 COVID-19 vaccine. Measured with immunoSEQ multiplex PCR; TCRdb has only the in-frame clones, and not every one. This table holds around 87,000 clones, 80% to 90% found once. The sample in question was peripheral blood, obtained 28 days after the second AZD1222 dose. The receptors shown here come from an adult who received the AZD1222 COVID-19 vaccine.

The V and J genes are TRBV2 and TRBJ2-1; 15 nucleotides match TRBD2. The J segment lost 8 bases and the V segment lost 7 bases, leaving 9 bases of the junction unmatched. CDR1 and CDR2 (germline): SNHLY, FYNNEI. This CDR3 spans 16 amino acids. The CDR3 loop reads CASKKGLAGGLDEQFF. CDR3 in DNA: TGTGCCAGCAAAAAGGGACTAGCGGGGGGCTTAGATGAGCAGTTCTTC.

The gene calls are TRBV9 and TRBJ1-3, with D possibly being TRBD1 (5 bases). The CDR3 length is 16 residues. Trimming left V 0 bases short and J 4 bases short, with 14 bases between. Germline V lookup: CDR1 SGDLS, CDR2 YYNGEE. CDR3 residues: CASSVGWGPGGNTIYF. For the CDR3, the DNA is TGTGCCAGCAGCGTAGGTTGGGGCCCAGGGGGAAACACCATATATTTT.

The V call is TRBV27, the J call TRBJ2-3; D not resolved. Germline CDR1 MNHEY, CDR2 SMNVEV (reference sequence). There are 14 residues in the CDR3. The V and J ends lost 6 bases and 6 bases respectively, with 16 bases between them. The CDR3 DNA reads TGTGCCAGCAGGAGGAAGGCTGGGTCCGATACGCAGTATTTT. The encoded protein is CASRRKAGSDTQYF.

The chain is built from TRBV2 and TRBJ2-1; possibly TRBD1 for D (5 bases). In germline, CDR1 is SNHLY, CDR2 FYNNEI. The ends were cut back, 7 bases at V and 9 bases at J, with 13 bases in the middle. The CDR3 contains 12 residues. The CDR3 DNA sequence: TGTGCCAGCAACCCTGGACATGGTGAGCAGTTCTTC. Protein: CASNPGHGEQFF. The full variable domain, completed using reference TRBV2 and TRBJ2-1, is EPEVTQTPSHQVTQMGQEVILRCVPISNHLYFYWYRQILGQKVEFLVSFYNNEISEKSEIFDDQFSVERPDGSNFTLKIRSTKLEDSAMYFCASNPGHGEQFFGPGTRLTVL.

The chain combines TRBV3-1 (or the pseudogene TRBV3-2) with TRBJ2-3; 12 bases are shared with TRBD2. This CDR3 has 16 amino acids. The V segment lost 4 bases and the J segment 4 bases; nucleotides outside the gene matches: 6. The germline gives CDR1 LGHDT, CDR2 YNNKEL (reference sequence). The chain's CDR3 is CASSPRTSGTADTQYF. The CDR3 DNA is TGTGCCAGCAGCCCAAGGACTAGCGGGACAGCAGATACGCAGTATTTT.

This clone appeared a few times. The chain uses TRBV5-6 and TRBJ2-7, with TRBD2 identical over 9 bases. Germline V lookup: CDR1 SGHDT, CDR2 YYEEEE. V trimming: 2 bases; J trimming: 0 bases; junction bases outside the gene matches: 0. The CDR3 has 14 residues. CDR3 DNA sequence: TGTGCCAGCAGCTTTAGCGGGAGCTCCTACGAGCAGTACTTC. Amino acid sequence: CASSFSGSSYEQYF.